The clone carrying this T cell receptor beta chain has just a few counts. No antigen is known for it. Sequenced by immunoSEQ multiplex PCR; TCRdb stores in-frame clones only, minus some. The profile shows approximately 70,000 clones, 80% to 85% of them singletons. Exclusion applied to patients with autoimmune disease history or systemic immunosuppression. This record comes from a study of OX40 agonist ivuxolimab in advanced cancers. Study findings and constraints: There were, on average, more expanded clones in CD8+ T cells than in CD4+.

CDR3 size: 15 residues. V lost 5 bases and J 0 bases, leaving 11 bases between the germline ends. The V gene's germline CDR1 is MNHEY and CDR2 SVGAGI. This chain joins TRBV6-5 and TRBJ2-1; D not certain. This clonotype was sampled from an adult with an advanced solid tumor such as melanoma, head and neck, liver or kidney cancer. The sample consisted of CD4+ or CD8+ T cells sorted from blood, taken in a trial of the OX40 agonist ivuxolimab. The CDR3 sequence is CASSPGYSSYNEQFF. CDR3 sequence (DNA): TGTGCCAGCAGTCCAGGTTATAGCTCCTACAATGAGCAGTTCTTC.